This TCR beta chain was captured in a study of blood T cell repertoires in COVID-19. Study overall: Both acute and convalescent COVID-19 samples were obtained from the United States, Italy and Spain. T cells, B-cell-depleted T cells, or PBMCs supplied cDNA or gDNA.

Germline CDR1 reads SQVTM; CDR2 reads ANQGSEA. The CDR3 sequence is 13 residues long. V trimming: 7 bases; J trimming: 1 base; junction bases outside the gene matches: 5. Original data processing: Amplification of reference gene primers provided the estimated nucleated cell counts. Profiled with immunoSEQ multiplex PCR; TCRdb holds only in-frame clones, not every one. V, J and clone size reflect that table, while D and trimming were determined from the DNA. The repertoire has some 96,000 clones, just over 85% of them found once; the top ten carry around 5%. The V and J genes are TRBV29-1 and TRBJ1-1; 8 bases fit TRBD1. This sequence was found in a human donor in a cohort sampled during active COVID-19. The sample comprised peripheral blood. The CDR3, as DNA: TGCAGCGGGGGGACAGGTGAGAACACTGAAGCTTTCTTT. The encoded protein is CSGGTGENTEAFF. Drawing the rest from reference TRBV29-1 and TRBJ1-1, the complete variable domain is SAVISQKPSRDICQRGTSLTIQCQVDSQVTMMFWYRQQPGQSLTLIATANQGSEATYESGFVIDKFPISRPNLTFSTLTVSNMSPEDSSIYLCSGGTGENTEAFFGQGTRLTVV.